This entry features one T cell receptor (beta chain) sequence. These data originate in a study of blood T cell repertoires in COVID-19. Study overall: COVID-19 samples, acute and convalescent, were from the United States, Italy and Spain.

Per germline, CDR1 LNHNV and CDR2 YYDKDF (reference sequence). Trimming shortened V by 2 bases and J by 8 bases, and 13 bases separated the two germline ends. This CDR3 region has 13 residues. The repertoire was sequenced with immunoSEQ multiplex PCR; TCRdb's copy has only in-frame clones and lacks some. The sample has 160,000 or so clones, roughly 80% seen once. The specimen sequenced was PBMCs or T cells enriched from blood (not recorded which). The receptor's source is a woman aged 40 to 50 with acute COVID-19. The chain joins TRBV15 to TRBJ2-7, with D maybe TRBD1 (5 bases). The CDR3 DNA is TGTGCCACCAGCAGACCCAGGGATTTCAAGCAGTACGTC. Translated: CATSRPRDFKQYV.